A selection of T cell receptor beta chains follows, all from one sample in a study of PD-L1 blockade in urothelial cancer. Sequencing was performed with immunoSEQ multiplex PCR; in TCRdb, only in-frame clones are kept and a portion is missing. The sample carries tens of thousands of clones, about four fifths recorded once. Here the sequenced sample was PBMCs, taken around atezolizumab (anti-PD-L1) treatment. Receptors were obtained from an older man with urothelial cancer. CDR3s include the opening cysteine and the closing phenylalanine or tryptophan. Each record gives: clone size, V gene, D gene, J gene, CDR3 protein, CDR3 DNA. A D gene is named only where the DNA matches it firmly. Rows may omit the clone size; those that give it use once, few, many or a size class.

abundance: many
v_gene: TRBV18
d_gene: .
j_gene: TRBJ1-5
CDR3aa: CASSPPGTSNQPQHF
CDR3nt: TGTGCCAGCTCACCACCGGGCACGAGCAATCAGCCCCAGCATTTT

abundance: .
v_gene: TRBV30
d_gene: TRBD1
j_gene: TRBJ1-1
CDR3aa: CACIPSLGQGVFEAFF
CDR3nt: TGTGCCTGTATACCCAGTCTGGGACAGGGCGTGTTTGAAGCTTTCTTT

abundance: .
v_gene: TRBV6-5
d_gene: TRBD1
j_gene: TRBJ1-2
CDR3aa: CASSRGTEGYTF
CDR3nt: TGTGCCAGCAGTCGAGGGACAGAAGGCTACACCTTC

abundance: .
v_gene: TRBV6-1
d_gene: TRBD2
j_gene: TRBJ2-7
CDR3aa: CASSYERGGSYEQYF
CDR3nt: TGTGCCAGCAGCTACGAGCGGGGGGGCTCCTACGAGCAGTACTTC

abundance: .
v_gene: TRBV6-6
d_gene: .
j_gene: TRBJ1-4
CDR3aa: CASSRTPRDEKLFF
CDR3nt: TGTGCCAGCAGTAGGACTCCGAGGGATGAAAAACTGTTTTTT

abundance: .
v_gene: TRBV7-9
d_gene: TRBD1
j_gene: TRBJ2-7
CDR3aa: CASSSRTGGTYEQYF
CDR3nt: TGTGCCAGCAGCTCGAGGACAGGGGGAACCTACGAGCAGTACTTC

abundance: .
v_gene: TRBV19
d_gene: TRBD1
j_gene: TRBJ1-2
CDR3aa: CATGTGLLEGYTF
CDR3nt: TGTGCCACCGGGACAGGCCTGCTGGAGGGCTACACCTTC

abundance: .
v_gene: TRBV5-4
d_gene: TRBD1
j_gene: TRBJ2-7
CDR3aa: CASSWDRGYEQYF
CDR3nt: TGTGCCAGCAGCTGGGACAGGGGATACGAGCAGTACTTC

abundance: .
v_gene: TRBV2
d_gene: .
j_gene: TRBJ2-3
CDR3aa: CATQRSTDTQYF
CDR3nt: TGTGCCACCCAGCGGAGCACAGATACGCAGTATTTT

abundance: .
v_gene: TRBV13
d_gene: .
j_gene: TRBJ2-3
CDR3aa: CASSSQGRATQYF
CDR3nt: TGTGCCAGCAGCTCCCAGGGGAGGGCTACGCAGTATTTT

abundance: few
v_gene: TRBV30
d_gene: TRBD1
j_gene: TRBJ1-1
CDR3aa: CAWSPTGFTEAFF
CDR3nt: TGTGCCTGGAGCCCGACAGGGTTCACTGAAGCTTTCTTT

abundance: .
v_gene: TRBV19
d_gene: .
j_gene: TRBJ1-5
CDR3aa: CASSIDLPTVSNQPQHF
CDR3nt: TGTGCCAGTAGTATAGACCTTCCGACAGTTAGCAATCAGCCCCAGCATTTT

abundance: .
v_gene: TRBV19
d_gene: TRBD1
j_gene: TRBJ1-2
CDR3aa: CASMEGQGDYGYTF
CDR3nt: TGTGCCAGTATGGAGGGACAGGGTGACTATGGCTACACCTTC

abundance: .
v_gene: TRBV18
d_gene: .
j_gene: TRBJ2-1
CDR3aa: CASSSREDNEQFF
CDR3nt: TGTGCCAGCTCGTCCAGGGAGGACAATGAGCAGTTCTTC

abundance: few
v_gene: TRBV15
d_gene: .
j_gene: TRBJ2-2
CDR3aa: CATSRDGNGELFF
CDR3nt: TGTGCCACCAGCAGGGACGGGAACGGGGAGCTGTTTTTT

abundance: .
v_gene: TRBV5-6
d_gene: .
j_gene: TRBJ1-1
CDR3aa: CASSPFGRKNTEAFF
CDR3nt: TGTGCCAGCAGCCCATTTGGTAGAAAGAACACTGAAGCTTTCTTT

abundance: .
v_gene: TRBV19
d_gene: TRBD1
j_gene: TRBJ1-6
CDR3aa: CASSAPGTANSPLHF
CDR3nt: TGTGCCAGTAGTGCCCCCGGGACAGCTAATTCACCCCTCCACTTT

abundance: .
v_gene: TRBV6-1
d_gene: TRBD1
j_gene: TRBJ1-1
CDR3aa: CASSEQGASMNTEAFF
CDR3nt: TGTGCCAGCAGTGAACAGGGGGCGTCGATGAACACTGAAGCTTTCTTT

abundance: .
v_gene: TRBV5-6
d_gene: TRBD1
j_gene: TRBJ1-6
CDR3aa: CASSPGDRDYSPLHF
CDR3nt: TGTGCCAGCAGCCCCGGGGACAGGGATTATTCACCCCTCCACTTT

abundance: .
v_gene: TRBV5-4
d_gene: TRBD1
j_gene: TRBJ2-2
CDR3aa: CATHLGQGSIGELFF
CDR3nt: TGTGCCACCCATTTAGGACAGGGAAGTATCGGGGAGCTGTTTTTT

abundance: .
v_gene: TRBV7-2
d_gene: TRBD2
j_gene: TRBJ2-1
CDR3aa: CASLGLAGNEQFF
CDR3nt: TGTGCCAGCTTAGGACTAGCGGGAAATGAGCAGTTCTTC

abundance: .
v_gene: TRBV7-2
d_gene: TRBD2
j_gene: TRBJ2-5
CDR3aa: CASSLVAGEQETQYF
CDR3nt: TGTGCCAGCAGCTTAGTAGCGGGGGAACAAGAGACCCAGTACTTC

abundance: .
v_gene: TRBV6-5
d_gene: TRBD1
j_gene: TRBJ2-7
CDR3aa: CASSPTGDEQYF
CDR3nt: TGTGCCAGCAGTCCGACAGGGGACGAGCAGTACTTC

abundance: .
v_gene: TRBV11-3
d_gene: TRBD2
j_gene: TRBJ2-3
CDR3aa: CASSSVTSGSTDTQYF
CDR3nt: TGTGCCAGCAGCTCGGTAACTAGCGGGAGCACAGATACGCAGTATTTT

abundance: few
v_gene: TRBV11-2
d_gene: TRBD2
j_gene: TRBJ2-7
CDR3aa: CASSLAGGEQYF
CDR3nt: TGTGCCAGCAGCTTAGCGGGGGGCGAGCAGTACTTC

abundance: .
v_gene: TRBV11-2
d_gene: .
j_gene: TRBJ2-7
CDR3aa: CASSLSQGDEQYF
CDR3nt: TGTGCCAGCAGCTTAAGTCAGGGCGACGAGCAGTACTTC

abundance: .
v_gene: TRBV14
d_gene: TRBD2
j_gene: TRBJ2-3
CDR3aa: CASSQDSLAGAQGADTQYF
CDR3nt: TGTGCCAGCAGCCAAGATAGCCTAGCGGGGGCTCAGGGAGCAGATACGCAGTATTTT

abundance: once
v_gene: TRBV11-2
d_gene: .
j_gene: TRBJ2-7
CDR3aa: CASSLADTSSYEQYF
CDR3nt: TGTGCCAGCAGTCTTGCTGACACGAGCTCCTACGAGCAGTACTTC

abundance: .
v_gene: TRBV12-5
d_gene: TRBD2
j_gene: TRBJ2-7
CDR3aa: CASGSAGVGNPYEQYF
CDR3nt: TGTGCTAGTGGTTCCGCGGGGGTTGGAAACCCCTACGAGCAGTACTTC

abundance: .
v_gene: TRBV25-1
d_gene: .
j_gene: TRBJ1-1
CDR3aa: CASSLTISFGSNTEAFF
CDR3nt: TGTGCCAGCAGTCTCACTATTTCATTCGGTTCGAACACTGAAGCTTTCTTT

abundance: .
v_gene: TRBV19
d_gene: .
j_gene: TRBJ1-3
CDR3aa: CASSNPNRVGNTIYF
CDR3nt: TGTGCCAGTAGTAACCCAAACAGGGTCGGAAACACCATATATTTT

abundance: .
v_gene: TRBV19
d_gene: TRBD2
j_gene: TRBJ2-1
CDR3aa: CASSMFWETSGSYNEQFF
CDR3nt: TGTGCCAGTAGTATGTTCTGGGAGACTAGCGGGTCGTACAATGAGCAGTTCTTC

abundance: .
v_gene: TRBV30
d_gene: TRBD2
j_gene: TRBJ2-1
CDR3aa: CAWSEMREFDEQFF
CDR3nt: TGTGCCTGGAGTGAGATGCGGGAGTTCGATGAGCAGTTCTTC

abundance: .
v_gene: TRBV19
d_gene: TRBD1
j_gene: TRBJ1-1
CDR3aa: CASSIDLWTGGTAEAFF
CDR3nt: TGTGCCAGTAGTATAGATCTATGGACAGGGGGAACCGCTGAAGCTTTCTTT

abundance: .
v_gene: TRBV19
d_gene: .
j_gene: TRBJ2-3
CDR3aa: CASSMRAHTDTQYF
CDR3nt: TGTGCCAGTAGTATGAGGGCCCACACAGATACGCAGTATTTT

abundance: few
v_gene: TRBV7-2
d_gene: TRBD2
j_gene: TRBJ2-4
CDR3aa: CASSLDRPLAGGAKNIQYF
CDR3nt: TGTGCCAGCAGCTTAGATAGGCCCCTAGCGGGAGGTGCCAAAAACATTCAGTACTTC

abundance: .
v_gene: TRBV10-1
d_gene: .
j_gene: TRBJ1-5
CDR3aa: CASSEGGPDQPQHF
CDR3nt: TGCGCCAGCAGTGAGGGAGGGCCGGATCAGCCCCAGCATTTT

abundance: once
v_gene: TRBV19
d_gene: .
j_gene: TRBJ1-6
CDR3aa: CASSIGLGTTGNSPLHF
CDR3nt: TGTGCCAGTAGTATCGGCTTAGGTACTACGGGAAATTCACCCCTCCACTTT

abundance: .
v_gene: TRBV7-3
d_gene: .
j_gene: TRBJ2-1
CDR3aa: CASRAQGPAYNEQFF
CDR3nt: TGTGCCAGCAGGGCACAGGGACCTGCCTACAATGAGCAGTTCTTC

abundance: .
v_gene: TRBV5-1
d_gene: .
j_gene: TRBJ2-3
CDR3aa: CASSLDYFTDTQYF
CDR3nt: TGCGCCAGCAGCCTAGACTATTTCACAGATACGCAGTATTTT

abundance: .
v_gene: TRBV5-6
d_gene: TRBD1
j_gene: TRBJ1-2
CDR3aa: CASSRMQGDGYTF
CDR3nt: TGTGCCAGCAGCCGTATGCAGGGGGATGGCTACACCTTC

abundance: .
v_gene: TRBV9
d_gene: TRBD2
j_gene: TRBJ2-3
CDR3aa: CASSPPTSPSADTQYF
CDR3nt: TGTGCCAGCAGCCCTCCGACTAGCCCGTCCGCAGATACGCAGTATTTT

abundance: .
v_gene: TRBV7-9
d_gene: TRBD2
j_gene: TRBJ2-7
CDR3aa: CATKRDYSYEQYF
CDR3nt: TGTGCCACCAAAAGGGACTACTCCTACGAGCAGTACTTC

abundance: .
v_gene: TRBV7-8
d_gene: .
j_gene: TRBJ2-7
CDR3aa: CASSPEGAGGLGYEQYF
CDR3nt: TGTGCCAGCAGCCCCGAGGGAGCGGGCGGTCTGGGGTACGAGCAGTACTTC

abundance: .
v_gene: TRBV9
d_gene: TRBD2
j_gene: TRBJ2-7
CDR3aa: CASSVVRGAQGLAGYEQYF
CDR3nt: TGTGCCAGCAGCGTAGTACGGGGGGCCCAGGGACTAGCGGGGTACGAGCAGTACTTC

abundance: .
v_gene: TRBV13
d_gene: TRBD2
j_gene: TRBJ2-3
CDR3aa: CASSPPAGGSDTQYF
CDR3nt: TGTGCCAGCAGCCCCCCCGCGGGGGGCTCAGATACGCAGTATTTT

abundance: .
v_gene: TRBV2
d_gene: TRBD2
j_gene: TRBJ2-5
CDR3aa: CASSTSGRETQYF
CDR3nt: TGTGCCAGCAGTACTAGCGGGAGAGAGACCCAGTACTTC

abundance: .
v_gene: TRBV5-4
d_gene: TRBD2
j_gene: TRBJ2-1
CDR3aa: CASSLDQGAGGGEQFF
CDR3nt: TGTGCCAGCAGCCTGGACCAGGGCGCGGGAGGGGGCGAGCAGTTCTTC

abundance: .
v_gene: TRBV28
d_gene: .
j_gene: TRBJ1-1
CDR3aa: CASSFGTEAFF
CDR3nt: TGTGCCAGCAGTTTCGGCACTGAAGCTTTCTTT

abundance: .
v_gene: TRBV12-5
d_gene: TRBD1
j_gene: TRBJ2-1
CDR3aa: CASGPPYIRDSYNEQFF
CDR3nt: TGTGCTAGTGGCCCTCCTTATATCCGGGACAGCTACAATGAGCAGTTCTTC

abundance: .
v_gene: TRBV5-1
d_gene: TRBD1
j_gene: TRBJ2-7
CDR3aa: CASSWAGGENEQYF
CDR3nt: TGCGCCAGCAGCTGGGCAGGGGGCGAGAACGAGCAGTACTTC

abundance: .
v_gene: TRBV9
d_gene: TRBD1
j_gene: TRBJ2-5
CDR3aa: CASSPQGASRETQYF
CDR3nt: TGTGCCAGCAGCCCTCAGGGGGCTTCGCGCGAGACCCAGTACTTC

abundance: .
v_gene: TRBV10-3
d_gene: TRBD2
j_gene: TRBJ2-7
CDR3aa: CAISERLAGGEQYF
CDR3nt: TGTGCCATCAGTGAACGTCTAGCGGGAGGCGAGCAGTACTTC

abundance: .
v_gene: TRBV5-1
d_gene: .
j_gene: TRBJ1-2
CDR3aa: CASSFGRAQGGYTF
CDR3nt: TGCGCCAGCAGCTTCGGCAGGGCTCAGGGTGGCTACACCTTC

abundance: .
v_gene: TRBV28
d_gene: TRBD1
j_gene: TRBJ1-2
CDR3aa: CASSSTGGVGYTF
CDR3nt: TGTGCCAGCAGCAGCACAGGGGGTGTTGGCTACACCTTC